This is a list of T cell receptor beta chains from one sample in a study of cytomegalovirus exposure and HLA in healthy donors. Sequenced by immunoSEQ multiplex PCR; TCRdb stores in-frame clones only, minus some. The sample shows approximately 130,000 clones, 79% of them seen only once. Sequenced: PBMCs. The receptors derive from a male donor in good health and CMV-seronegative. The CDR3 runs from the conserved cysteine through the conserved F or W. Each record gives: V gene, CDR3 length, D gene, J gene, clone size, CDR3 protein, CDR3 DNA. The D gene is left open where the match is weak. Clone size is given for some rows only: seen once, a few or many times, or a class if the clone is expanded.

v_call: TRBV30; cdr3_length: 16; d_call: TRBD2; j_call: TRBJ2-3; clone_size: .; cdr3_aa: CAWSVGLAGRGDTQYF; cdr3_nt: TGTGCCTGGAGTGTGGGTCTAGCGGGGAGAGGAGATACGCAGTATTTT
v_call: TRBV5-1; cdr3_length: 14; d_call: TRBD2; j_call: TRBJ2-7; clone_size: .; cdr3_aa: CASSFSGGTYEQYF; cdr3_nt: TGCGCCAGCAGCTTCAGCGGGGGGACCTACGAGCAGTACTTC
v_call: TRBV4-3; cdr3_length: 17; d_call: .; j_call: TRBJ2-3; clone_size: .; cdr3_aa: CASSQEPPGKSGDTQYF; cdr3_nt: TGCGCCAGCAGCCAAGAACCCCCCGGGAAGTCTGGAGATACGCAGTATTTT
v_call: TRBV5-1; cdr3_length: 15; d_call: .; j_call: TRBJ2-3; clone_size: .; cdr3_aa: CASSLEDRALDTQYF; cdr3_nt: TGCGCCAGCAGCTTGGAGGACAGAGCCTTAGATACGCAGTATTTT
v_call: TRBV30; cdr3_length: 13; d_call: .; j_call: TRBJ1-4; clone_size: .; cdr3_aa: CAWSVNSGGKLFF; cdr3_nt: TGTGCCTGGAGTGTAAATTCCGGAGGGAAACTGTTTTTT
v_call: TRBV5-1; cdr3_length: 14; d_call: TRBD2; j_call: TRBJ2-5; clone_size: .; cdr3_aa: CASSSSGGEETQYF; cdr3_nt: TGCGCCAGCAGCTCGAGCGGGGGAGAAGAGACCCAGTACTTC
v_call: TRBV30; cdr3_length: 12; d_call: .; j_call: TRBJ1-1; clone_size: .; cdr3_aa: CAWNLRGQLAFF; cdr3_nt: TGTGCCTGGAATCTCAGAGGGCAGTTGGCTTTCTTT
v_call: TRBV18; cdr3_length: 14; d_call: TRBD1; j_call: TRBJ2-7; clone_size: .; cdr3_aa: CASSSRTGGYEQYF; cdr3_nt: TGTGCCAGCTCAAGTCGGACAGGGGGGTACGAGCAGTACTTC
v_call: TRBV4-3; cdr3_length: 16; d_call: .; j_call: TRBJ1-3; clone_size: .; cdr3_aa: CASSQTHTLSGNTIYF; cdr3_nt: TGCGCCAGCAGCCAAACCCATACTCTATCTGGAAACACCATATATTTT
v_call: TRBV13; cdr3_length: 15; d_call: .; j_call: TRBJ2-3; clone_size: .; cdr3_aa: CASSFRRGRTDTQYF; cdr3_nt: TGTGCCAGCAGCTTCCGGAGGGGGCGGACAGATACGCAGTATTTT
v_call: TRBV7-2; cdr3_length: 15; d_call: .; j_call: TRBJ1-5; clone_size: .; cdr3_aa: CASSPGGRVDQPQHF; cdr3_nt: TGTGCCAGCAGCCCCGGGGGAAGGGTTGACCAGCCCCAGCATTTT
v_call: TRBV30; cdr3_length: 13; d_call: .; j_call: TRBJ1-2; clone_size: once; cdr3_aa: CAWSYVQGPGYTF; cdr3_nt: TGTGCCTGGAGTTATGTACAGGGCCCTGGCTACACCTTC
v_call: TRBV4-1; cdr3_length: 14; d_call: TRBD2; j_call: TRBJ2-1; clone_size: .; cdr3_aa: CASRRAGGPSEQFF; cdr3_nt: TGCGCCAGCAGACGAGCGGGGGGGCCCTCAGAGCAGTTCTTC
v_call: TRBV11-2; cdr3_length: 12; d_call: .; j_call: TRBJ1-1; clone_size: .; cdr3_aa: CASSLDGTEAFF; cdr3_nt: TGTGCCAGCAGCTTAGACGGCACTGAAGCTTTCTTT
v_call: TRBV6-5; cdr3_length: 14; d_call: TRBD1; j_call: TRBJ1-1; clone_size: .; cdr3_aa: CASSNRQGYTEAFF; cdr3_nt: TGTGCCAGCAGTAATCGACAGGGTTACACTGAAGCTTTCTTT
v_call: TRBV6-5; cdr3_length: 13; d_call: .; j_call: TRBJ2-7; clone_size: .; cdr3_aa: CASSYSSGSQQYF; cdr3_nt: TGTGCCAGCAGTTACTCTTCCGGTTCGCAGCAGTACTTC
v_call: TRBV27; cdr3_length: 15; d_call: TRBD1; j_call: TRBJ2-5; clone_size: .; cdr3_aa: CASRTGGGSRGTQYF; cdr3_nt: TGTGCCAGCAGGACAGGGGGAGGTAGTAGGGGGACCCAGTACTTC
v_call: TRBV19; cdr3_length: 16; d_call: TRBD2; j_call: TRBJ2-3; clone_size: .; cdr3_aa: CASSMGLAGDTDTQYF; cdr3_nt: TGTGCCAGTAGTATGGGGCTAGCGGGGGACACAGATACGCAGTATTTT
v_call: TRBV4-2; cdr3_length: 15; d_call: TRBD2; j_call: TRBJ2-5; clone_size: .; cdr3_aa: CASSQDGGAGKTQYF; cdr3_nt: TGTGCCAGCAGCCAAGACGGGGGGGCGGGAAAGACCCAGTACTTC
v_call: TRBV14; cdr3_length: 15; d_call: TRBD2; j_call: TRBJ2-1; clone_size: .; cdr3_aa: CASSQAGGSYNEQFF; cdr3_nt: TGTGCCAGCAGCCAAGCGGGGGGCTCCTACAATGAGCAGTTCTTC
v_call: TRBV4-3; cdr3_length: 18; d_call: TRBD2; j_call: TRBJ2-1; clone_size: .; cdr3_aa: CASSPGLAGGRSYNEQFF; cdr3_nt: TGCGCCAGCAGCCCTGGACTAGCGGGGGGACGCTCCTACAATGAGCAGTTCTTC
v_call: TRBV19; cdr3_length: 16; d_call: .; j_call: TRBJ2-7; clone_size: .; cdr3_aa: CASSIDLETTSYEQYF; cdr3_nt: TGTGCCAGTAGTATAGATCTCGAGACTACCTCCTACGAGCAGTACTTC